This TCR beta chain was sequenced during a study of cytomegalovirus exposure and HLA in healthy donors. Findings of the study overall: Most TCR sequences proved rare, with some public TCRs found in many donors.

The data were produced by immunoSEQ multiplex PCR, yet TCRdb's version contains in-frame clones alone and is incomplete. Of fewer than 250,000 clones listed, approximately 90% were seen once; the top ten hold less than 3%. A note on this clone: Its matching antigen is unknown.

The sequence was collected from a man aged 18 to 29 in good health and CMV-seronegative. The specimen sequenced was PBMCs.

The CDR3 DNA reads TGTGCCAGTAGTCCCACTAGCGGAAGCTCCTACAATGAGCAGTTCTTC. Its protein product is CASSPTSGSSYNEQFF. The V gene is TRBV19, the J gene TRBJ2-1, with 8 bases aligning to TRBD2. The CDR3 has 16 residues. J lost 0 bases, V lost 5 bases, and 6 bases had no gene match. From germline, CDR1 is LNHDA and CDR2 SQIVND (reference sequence).